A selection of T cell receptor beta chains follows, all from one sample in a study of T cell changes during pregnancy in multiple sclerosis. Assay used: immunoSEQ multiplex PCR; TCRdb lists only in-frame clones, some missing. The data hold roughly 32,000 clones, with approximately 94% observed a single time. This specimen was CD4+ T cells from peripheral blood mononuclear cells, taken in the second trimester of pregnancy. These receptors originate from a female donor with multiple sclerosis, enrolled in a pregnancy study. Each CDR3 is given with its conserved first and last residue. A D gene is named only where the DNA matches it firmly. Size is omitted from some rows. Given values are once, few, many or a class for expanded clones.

CASSAMTSSTGELFF,TGTGCCAGCAGCGCCATGACTAGCAGCACCGGGGAGCTGTTTTTT,TRBD2,TRBV2,TRBJ2-2,15,-
CASSPNRVWEAFF,TGCGCCAGCAGCCCCAACAGGGTTTGGGAAGCTTTCTTT,-,TRBV5-1,TRBJ1-1,13,-
CASSPRTGPLYEQYF,TGTGCCAGCTCACCCCGGACAGGGCCCCTCTACGAGCAGTACTTC,TRBD1,TRBV18,TRBJ2-7,15,-
CSAGGGANQPQHF,TGCAGCGCGGGTGGGGGGGCCAATCAGCCCCAGCATTTT,-,TRBV29-1,TRBJ1-5,13,-
CASSLDRGPGNQPQHF,TGTGCCAGTAGTTTGGACAGGGGCCCGGGCAATCAGCCCCAGCATTTT,TRBD1,TRBV19,TRBJ1-5,16,-
CASSYWSGEAFF,TGTGCCAGCAGTTACTGGTCAGGGGAAGCTTTCTTT,-,TRBV6-5,TRBJ1-1,12,-
CAWSPRTGVKNEQFF,TGTGCCTGGAGTCCCCGGACAGGGGTAAAGAATGAGCAGTTCTTC,TRBD1,TRBV30,TRBJ2-1,15,-
CASSPRPGRGTTGELFF,TGTGCCAGCAGCCCCCGTCCCGGACGGGGAACAACCGGGGAGCTGTTTTTT,-,TRBV14,TRBJ2-2,17,-
CASRVKEFTDTQYF,TGTGCCAGCAGGGTAAAGGAGTTCACAGATACGCAGTATTTT,-,TRBV2,TRBJ2-3,14,-
CASSAPGQGYEKLFF,TGTGCCAGTAGTGCTCCGGGACAGGGATATGAAAAACTGTTTTTT,TRBD1,TRBV19,TRBJ1-4,15,-
CASSLQGRLMSKLFF,TGTGCCAGCAGTTTACAGGGGCGACTAATGAGTAAACTGTTTTTT,-,TRBV27,TRBJ1-4,15,once
CASSEQGVNRLRQETQYF,TGTGCCAGCAGTGAACAGGGGGTAAACCGGCTCCGACAAGAGACCCAGTACTTC,TRBD1,TRBV6-1,TRBJ2-5,18,-
CASSRGPGQGQGEQFF,TGTGCCAGCTCACGAGGTCCGGGACAGGGACAAGGTGAGCAGTTCTTC,TRBD1,TRBV18,TRBJ2-1,16,-
CASTGQGRFQFF,TGTGCCAGTACAGGACAGGGTAGGTTTCAGTTCTTC,TRBD1,TRBV19,TRBJ2-1,12,-
CASRDPGQISYEQYF,TGCGCCAGCAGAGACCCGGGACAGATCTCCTACGAGCAGTACTTC,TRBD1,TRBV4-1,TRBJ2-7,15,-
CASTTDGLLLGNQPQHF,TGTGCCAGTACCACGGACGGACTCCTTTTGGGCAATCAGCCCCAGCATTTT,-,TRBV19,TRBJ1-5,17,-
CASSQEQAVPEAFF,TGTGCCAGCAGCCAAGAACAGGCGGTTCCTGAAGCTTTCTTT,-,TRBV14,TRBJ1-1,14,-
CASSLGDSGITIGFF,TGCGCCAGCAGCTTGGGCGATAGCGGGATTACGATAGGGTTCTTC,TRBD2,TRBV5-1,TRBJ2-1,15,once
CASSIATDSGRTGEQFF,TGTGCCAGCAGCATCGCGACTGATAGCGGGAGAACGGGTGAGCAGTTCTTC,-,TRBV21-1,TRBJ2-1,17,-
CAWRQGMITEAFF,TGTGCCTGGCGACAGGGGATGATCACTGAAGCTTTCTTT,TRBD1,TRBV30,TRBJ1-1,13,-
CASSLITGSTSGNTIYF,TGTGCCAGCAGTTTGATTACGGGAAGTACCTCTGGAAACACCATATATTTT,-,TRBV28,TRBJ1-3,17,-
CASSYSRDRSYEQYF,TGTGCCAGCAGTTACTCGAGGGACAGAAGCTACGAGCAGTACTTC,TRBD1,TRBV6-5,TRBJ2-7,15,-
CASSRHQNTEAFF,TGTGCCAGCAGCCGACACCAGAACACTGAAGCTTTCTTT,-,TRBV7-6,TRBJ1-1,13,-
CASSYRGTTEAFF,TGCGCCAGCAGCTACAGGGGAACTACTGAAGCTTTCTTT,TRBD1,TRBV5-1,TRBJ1-1,13,-
CASSTEGSSYNEQFF,TGTGCCAGCAGTACCGAGGGTAGCTCCTACAATGAGCAGTTCTTC,-,TRBV6-1,TRBJ2-1,15,-
CASTRDSNTGELFF,TGTGCCAGCACTCGGGACTCGAACACCGGGGAGCTGTTTTTT,-,TRBV7-2,TRBJ2-2,14,-
CSVFGQGTYEQYF,TGCAGCGTGTTCGGGCAGGGAACCTACGAGCAGTACTTC,-,TRBV29-1,TRBJ2-7,13,-
CSVDASGAYNEQFF,TGCAGCGTTGATGCTAGCGGGGCCTACAATGAGCAGTTCTTC,TRBD2,TRBV29-1,TRBJ2-1,14,-
CASSFQGWEKLFF,TGTGCCAGCAGCTTCCAGGGCTGGGAAAAACTGTTTTTT,-,TRBV7-2,TRBJ1-4,13,-
CASSRGQTYTGELFF,TGCGCCAGCAGTCGGGGACAGACCTACACCGGGGAGCTGTTTTTT,TRBD1,TRBV5-1,TRBJ2-2,15,-
CASSLIGRQGTHKNTEAFF,TGTGCCAGCAGTTTAATAGGGCGACAGGGGACTCACAAGAACACTGAAGCTTTCTTT,TRBD1,TRBV28,TRBJ1-1,19,once
CASSLGGPLLSTEAFF,TGTGCCAGCAGCTTGGGCGGCCCTCTCCTGAGCACTGAAGCTTTCTTT,-,TRBV5-6,TRBJ1-1,16,-
CASRQGQANYGYTF,TGCGCCAGCAGACAGGGGCAGGCTAACTATGGCTACACCTTC,TRBD1,TRBV5-1,TRBJ1-2,14,-
CASSLGHAEAFF,TGCGCCAGCAGCCTGGGACACGCTGAAGCTTTCTTT,-,TRBV5-1,TRBJ1-1,12,-
CASSSHPARGQSGYGYTF,TGTGCCAGCAGTTCCCACCCGGCGAGGGGGCAGTCGGGCTATGGCTACACCTTC,TRBD1,TRBV28,TRBJ1-2,18,-
CASLSKGPAGGSYNEQFF,TGTGCCAGCCTATCTAAGGGGCCAGCGGGAGGATCCTACAATGAGCAGTTCTTC,TRBD2,TRBV11-2,TRBJ2-1,18,-